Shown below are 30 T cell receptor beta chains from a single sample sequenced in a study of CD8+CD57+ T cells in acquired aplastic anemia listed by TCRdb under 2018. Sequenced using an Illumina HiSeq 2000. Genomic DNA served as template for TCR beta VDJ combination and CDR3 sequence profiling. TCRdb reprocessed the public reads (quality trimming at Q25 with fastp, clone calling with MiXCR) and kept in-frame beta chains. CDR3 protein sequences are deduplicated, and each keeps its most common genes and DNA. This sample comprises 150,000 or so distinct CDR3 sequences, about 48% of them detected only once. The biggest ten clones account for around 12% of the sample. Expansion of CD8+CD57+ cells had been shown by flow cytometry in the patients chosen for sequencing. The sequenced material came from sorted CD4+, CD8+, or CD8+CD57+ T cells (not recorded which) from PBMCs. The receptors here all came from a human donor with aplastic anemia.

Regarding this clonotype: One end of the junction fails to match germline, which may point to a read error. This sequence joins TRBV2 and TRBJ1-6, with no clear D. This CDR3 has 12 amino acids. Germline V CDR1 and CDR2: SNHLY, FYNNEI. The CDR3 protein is CASSEIDSPPHF. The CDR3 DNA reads TGTGCCAGCAGTGAAATCGATTCACCCCCCCACTTT.

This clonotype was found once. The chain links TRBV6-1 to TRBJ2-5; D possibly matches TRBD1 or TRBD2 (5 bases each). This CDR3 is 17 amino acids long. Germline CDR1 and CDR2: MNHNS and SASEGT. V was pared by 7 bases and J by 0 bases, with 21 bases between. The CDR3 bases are TGTGCCAGCACCGCTGAAGGGGACCTATTGTACCAAGAGACCCAGTACTTC. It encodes CASTAEGDLLYQETQYF.

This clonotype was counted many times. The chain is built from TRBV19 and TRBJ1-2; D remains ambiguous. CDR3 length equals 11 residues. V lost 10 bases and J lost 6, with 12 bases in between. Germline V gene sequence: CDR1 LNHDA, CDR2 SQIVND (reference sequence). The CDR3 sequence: CAIEGGDGYTF. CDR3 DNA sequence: TGTGCCATCGAGGGCGGCGATGGCTACACCTTC.

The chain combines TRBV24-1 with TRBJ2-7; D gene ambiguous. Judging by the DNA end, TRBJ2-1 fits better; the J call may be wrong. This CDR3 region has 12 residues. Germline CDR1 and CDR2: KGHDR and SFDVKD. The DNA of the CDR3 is TGTGCCACCAGTGAGGTCTACAATGAGCAGTTCTTC. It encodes CATSEVYNEQFF.

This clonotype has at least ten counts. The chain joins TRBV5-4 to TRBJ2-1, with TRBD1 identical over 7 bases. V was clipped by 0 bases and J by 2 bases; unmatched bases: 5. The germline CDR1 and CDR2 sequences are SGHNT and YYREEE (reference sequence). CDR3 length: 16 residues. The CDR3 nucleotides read TGTGCCAGCAGCTTGGGTGCAGGGGGAACCTACAATGAGCAGTTCTTC. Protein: CASSLGAGGTYNEQFF. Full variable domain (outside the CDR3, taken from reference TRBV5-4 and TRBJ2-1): ETGVTQSPTHLIKTRGQQVTLRCSSQSGHNTVSWYQQALGQGPQFIFQYYREEENGRGNFPPRFSGLQFPNYSSELNVNALELDDSALYLCASSLGAGGTYNEQFFGPGTRLTVL.

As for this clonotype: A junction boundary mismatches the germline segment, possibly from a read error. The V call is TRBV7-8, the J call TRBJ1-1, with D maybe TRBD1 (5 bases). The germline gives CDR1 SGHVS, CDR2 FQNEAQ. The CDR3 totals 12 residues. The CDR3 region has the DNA TGTGCCAGCAGCCAACTGAGGGGTGAAGCTTTCTTC. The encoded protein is CASSQLRGEAFF. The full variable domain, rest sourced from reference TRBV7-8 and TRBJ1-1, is GAGVSQSPRYKVAKRGQDVALRCDPISGHVSLFWYQQALGQGPEFLTYFQNEAQLDKSGLPSDRFFAERPEGSVSTLKIQRTQQEDSAVYLCASSQLRGEAFFGQGTRLTVV.

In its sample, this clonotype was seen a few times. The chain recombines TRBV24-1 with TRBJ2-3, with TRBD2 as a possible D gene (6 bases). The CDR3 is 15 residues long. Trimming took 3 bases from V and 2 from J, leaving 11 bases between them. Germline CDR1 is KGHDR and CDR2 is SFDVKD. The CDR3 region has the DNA TGTGCCACCAGTGATGTGGCTAGCGTCACAGATACGCAGTATTTT. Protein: CATSDVASVTDTQYF.

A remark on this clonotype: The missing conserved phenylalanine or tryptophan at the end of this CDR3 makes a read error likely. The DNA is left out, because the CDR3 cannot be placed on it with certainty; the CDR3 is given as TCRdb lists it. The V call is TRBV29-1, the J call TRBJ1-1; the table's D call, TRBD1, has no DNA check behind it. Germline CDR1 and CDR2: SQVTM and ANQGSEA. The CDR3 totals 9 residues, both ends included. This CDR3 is CSVDSGGMI.

CDR3 DNA sequence: TGTGCCAGCGTCCAGGGGGTAAAGACCCAGTACTTC. Residues: CASVQGVKTQYF. The genes are TRBV2 and TRBJ2-5; 7 bases fit TRBD1. The CDR3 contains 12 residues. Trimming at V came to 8 bases and at J to 6 bases, leaving 6 bases not matched to a gene. In germline, CDR1 is SNHLY, CDR2 FYNNEI.

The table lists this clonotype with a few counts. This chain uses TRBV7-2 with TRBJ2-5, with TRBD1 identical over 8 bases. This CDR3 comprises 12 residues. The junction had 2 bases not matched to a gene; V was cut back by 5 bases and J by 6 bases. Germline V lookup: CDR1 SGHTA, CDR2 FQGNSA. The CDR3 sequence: CASSRDRQTQYF. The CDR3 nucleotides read TGTGCCAGCAGCCGGGACAGGCAGACCCAGTACTTC. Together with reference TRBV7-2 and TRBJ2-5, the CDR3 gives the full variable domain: GAGVSQSPSNKVTEKGKDVELRCDPISGHTALYWYRQSLGQGLEFLIYFQGNSAPDKSGLPSDRFSAERTGGSVSTLTIQRTQQEDSAVYLCASSRDRQTQYFGPGTRLLVL.

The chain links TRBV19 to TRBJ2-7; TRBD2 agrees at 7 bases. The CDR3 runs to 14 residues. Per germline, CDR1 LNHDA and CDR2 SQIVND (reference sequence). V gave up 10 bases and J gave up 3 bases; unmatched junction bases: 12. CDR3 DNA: TGTGCCAATAGGGAGGCCGGGAGGAACTACGAGCAGTACTTC. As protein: CANREAGRNYEQYF.

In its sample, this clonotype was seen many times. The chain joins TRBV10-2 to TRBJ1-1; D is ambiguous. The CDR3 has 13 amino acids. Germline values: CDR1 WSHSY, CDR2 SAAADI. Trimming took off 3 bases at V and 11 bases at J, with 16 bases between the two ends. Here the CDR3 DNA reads TGCGCCAGCAGTGAAGTACAGAGAGAACGGGCTTTCTTT. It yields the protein CASSEVQRERAFF.

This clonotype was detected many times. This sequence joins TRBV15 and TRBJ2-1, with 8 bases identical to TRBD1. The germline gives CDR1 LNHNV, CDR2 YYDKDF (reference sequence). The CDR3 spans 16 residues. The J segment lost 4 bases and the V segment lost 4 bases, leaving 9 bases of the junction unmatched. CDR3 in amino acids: CATSTTRTGFYNEQFF. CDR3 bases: TGTGCCACCAGCACAACTCGGACAGGGTTTTACAATGAGCAGTTCTTC.

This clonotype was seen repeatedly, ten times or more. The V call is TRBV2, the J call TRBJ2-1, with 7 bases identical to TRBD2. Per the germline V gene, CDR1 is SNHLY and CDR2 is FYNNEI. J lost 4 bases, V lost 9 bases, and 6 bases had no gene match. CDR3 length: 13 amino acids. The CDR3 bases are TGTGCCAGAAGACCAGCGGGGTACAATGAGCAGTTCTTC. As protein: CARRPAGYNEQFF. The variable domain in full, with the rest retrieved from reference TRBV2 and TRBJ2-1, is EPEVTQTPSHQVTQMGQEVILRCVPISNHLYFYWYRQILGQKVEFLVSFYNNEISEKSEIFDDQFSVERPDGSNFTLKIRSTKLEDSAMYFCARRPAGYNEQFFGPGTRLTVL.

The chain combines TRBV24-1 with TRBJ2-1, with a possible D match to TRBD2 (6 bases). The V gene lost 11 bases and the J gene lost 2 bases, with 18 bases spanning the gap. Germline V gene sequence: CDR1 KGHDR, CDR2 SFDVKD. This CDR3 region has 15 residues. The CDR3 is CASSPSAGPYNEQFF. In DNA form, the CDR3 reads TGTGCCAGCTCACCATCAGCGGGCCCCTACAATGAGCAGTTCTTC.

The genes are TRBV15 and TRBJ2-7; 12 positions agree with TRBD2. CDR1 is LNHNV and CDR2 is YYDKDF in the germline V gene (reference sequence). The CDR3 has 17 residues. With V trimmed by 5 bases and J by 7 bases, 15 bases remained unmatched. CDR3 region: CATSLQPRLAGVGEQYF. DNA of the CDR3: TGTGCCACCAGCCTTCAGCCCCGACTAGCGGGAGTGGGGGAGCAGTACTTC.

As DNA, the CDR3 is TGTGCCAGTAGTCTGGAGACTGACGGATACTACGAGCAGTACTTC. This gives the protein CASSLETDGYYEQYF. The chain couples TRBV19 to TRBJ2-7; D gene unclear. The germline CDR1 and CDR2 sequences are LNHDA and SQIVND (reference sequence). Trimming cost V 5 bases and J 3 bases, with 17 bases left between them. This CDR3 contains 15 residues.

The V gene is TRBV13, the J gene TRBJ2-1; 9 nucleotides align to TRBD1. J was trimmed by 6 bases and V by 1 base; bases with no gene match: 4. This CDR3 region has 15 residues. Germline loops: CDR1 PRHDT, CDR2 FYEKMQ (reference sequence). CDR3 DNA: TGTGCCAGCAGCTTAGACAGGGGGCGCCCCAATGAGCAGTTCTTC. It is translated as CASSLDRGRPNEQFF.

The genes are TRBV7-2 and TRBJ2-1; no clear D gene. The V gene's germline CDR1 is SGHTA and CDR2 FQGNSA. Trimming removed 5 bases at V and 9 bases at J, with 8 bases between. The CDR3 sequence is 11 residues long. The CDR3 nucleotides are TGTGCCAGCAGCCAGAGGAGTGAGCAGTTCTTC. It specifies CASSQRSEQFF.

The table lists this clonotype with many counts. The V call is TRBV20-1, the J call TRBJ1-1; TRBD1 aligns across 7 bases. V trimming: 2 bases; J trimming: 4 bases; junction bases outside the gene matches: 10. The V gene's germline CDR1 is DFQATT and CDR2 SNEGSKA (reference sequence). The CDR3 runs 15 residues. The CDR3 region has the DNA TGCAGTGCTAGAACATCAAGGGGGCTCGTCACTGAAGCTTTCTTT. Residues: CSARTSRGLVTEAFF.

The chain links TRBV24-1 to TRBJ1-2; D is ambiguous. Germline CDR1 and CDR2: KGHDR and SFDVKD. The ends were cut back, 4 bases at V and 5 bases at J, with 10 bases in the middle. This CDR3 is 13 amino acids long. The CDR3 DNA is TGTGCCACCAGTGAGGACGGACGATATGGCTACACCTTC. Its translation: CATSEDGRYGYTF.

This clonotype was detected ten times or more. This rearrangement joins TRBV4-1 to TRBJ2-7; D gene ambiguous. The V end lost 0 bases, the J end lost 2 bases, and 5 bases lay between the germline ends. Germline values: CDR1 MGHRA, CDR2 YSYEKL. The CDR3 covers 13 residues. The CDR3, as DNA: TGCGCCAGCAGCCAAGACCGAACCTACGAGCAGTACTTC. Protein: CASSQDRTYEQYF.

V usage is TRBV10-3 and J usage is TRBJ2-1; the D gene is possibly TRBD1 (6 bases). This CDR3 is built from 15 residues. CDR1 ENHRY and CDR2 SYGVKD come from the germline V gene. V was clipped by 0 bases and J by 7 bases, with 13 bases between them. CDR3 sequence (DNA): TGTGCCATCAGTGAGTCGAGGTACAGGGAGAATGAGCAGTTCTTC. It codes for CAISESRYRENEQFF.

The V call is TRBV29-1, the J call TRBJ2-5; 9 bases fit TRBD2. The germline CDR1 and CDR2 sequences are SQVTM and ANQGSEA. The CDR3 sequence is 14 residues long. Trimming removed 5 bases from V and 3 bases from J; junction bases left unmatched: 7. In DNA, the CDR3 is TGCAGCGTTCGGATAGCGGGGGTGGAAGAGACCCAGTACTTC. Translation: CSVRIAGVEETQYF.

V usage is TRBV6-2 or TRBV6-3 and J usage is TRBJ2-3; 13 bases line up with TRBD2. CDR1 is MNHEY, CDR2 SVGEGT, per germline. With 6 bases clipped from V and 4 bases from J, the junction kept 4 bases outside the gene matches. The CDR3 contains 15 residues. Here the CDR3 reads CASSILAGGADTQYF. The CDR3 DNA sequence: TGTGCCAGCAGCATACTAGCGGGGGGGGCAGATACGCAGTATTTT.

The CDR3 is CASSPRTGHGYTF. In DNA, the CDR3 is TGTGCCAGCAGCCCCAGGACAGGGCATGGCTACACCTTC. This chain links TRBV7-2 with TRBJ1-2, with 8 bases identical to TRBD1. Trimming at V came to 5 bases and at J to 6 bases, leaving 5 bases not matched to a gene. Germline assignment: CDR1 SGHTA and CDR2 FQGNSA. The length of the CDR3 is 13 residues.

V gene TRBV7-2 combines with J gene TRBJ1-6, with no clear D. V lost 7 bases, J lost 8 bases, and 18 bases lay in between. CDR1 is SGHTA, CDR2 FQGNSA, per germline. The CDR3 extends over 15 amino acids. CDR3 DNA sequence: TGTGCCAGCAAAGATCCGGGATTTCACCATTCACCCCTCCACTTT. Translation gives CASKDPGFHHSPLHF.

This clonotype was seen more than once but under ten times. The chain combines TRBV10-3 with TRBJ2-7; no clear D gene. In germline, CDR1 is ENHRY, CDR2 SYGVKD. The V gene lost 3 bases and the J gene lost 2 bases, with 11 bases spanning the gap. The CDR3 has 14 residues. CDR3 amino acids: CAISDIKPTYEQYF. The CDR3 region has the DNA TGTGCCATCAGTGATATAAAGCCAACCTACGAGCAGTACTTC.

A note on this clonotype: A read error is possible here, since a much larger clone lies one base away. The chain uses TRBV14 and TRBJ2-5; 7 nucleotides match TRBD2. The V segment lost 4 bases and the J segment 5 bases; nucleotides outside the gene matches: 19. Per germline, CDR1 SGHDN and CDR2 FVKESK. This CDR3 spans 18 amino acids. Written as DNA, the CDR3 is TGTGCCAGCAGCCGTCATGCCGAGGGGTCGCGGGAGTGGGAGACCCAGTACTTC. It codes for CASSRHAEGSREWETQYF.

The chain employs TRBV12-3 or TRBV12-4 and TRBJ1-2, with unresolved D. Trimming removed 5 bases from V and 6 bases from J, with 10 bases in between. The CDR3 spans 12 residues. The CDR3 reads CASSLGPNGYTF. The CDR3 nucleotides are TGTGCCAGCAGTCTAGGGCCCAATGGCTACACCTTC.